The clone carrying this TCR beta chain occurred many times. The sample belongs to a study of CD4 and CD8 cells across lung adenocarcinoma regions. The patients had localized lung adenocarcinoma, a non-small cell subtype. The germline V gene has CDR1 LGHNA and CDR2 YNFKEQ. J lost 5 bases, V lost 1 base, and 16 bases had no gene match. CDR3 length: 20 amino acids. MiXCR, run by TCRdb on the PCR reads, gives a single entry per CDR3 protein. Among more than 15,000 distinct CDR3 sequences listed, 45% to 55% were seen once. The V call is TRBV4-2, the J call TRBJ2-1; 11 bases fit TRBD2. The source of this sequence is a male donor with lung adenocarcinoma. The CD4 and CD8 labels of this study may be unreliable. Sequencing used CD4+ T cells from the margin of a lung tumor. This CDR3 reads CASSQVVGVAGGPGDNEQFF. The CDR3 DNA sequence: TGTGCCAGCAGCCAAGTTGTGGGGGTAGCGGGAGGGCCCGGGGACAATGAGCAGTTCTTC.